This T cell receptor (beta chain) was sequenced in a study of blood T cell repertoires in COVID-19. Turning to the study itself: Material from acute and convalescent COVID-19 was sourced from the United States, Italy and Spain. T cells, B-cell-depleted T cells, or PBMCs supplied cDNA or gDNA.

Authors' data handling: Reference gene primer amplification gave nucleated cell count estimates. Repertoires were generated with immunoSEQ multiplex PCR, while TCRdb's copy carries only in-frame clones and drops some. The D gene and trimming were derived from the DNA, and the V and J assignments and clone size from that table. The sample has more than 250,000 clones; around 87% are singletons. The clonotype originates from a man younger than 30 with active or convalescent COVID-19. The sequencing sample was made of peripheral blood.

CDR3 region: CASSFYPWDRTYNEQFF. The CDR3 nucleotides are TGTGCCAGCAGCTTTTACCCCTGGGACAGGACCTACAATGAGCAGTTCTTC. The J gene is TRBJ2-1, the V gene TRBV7-8; 8 bases agree with TRBD1. The V and J ends lost 3 bases and 2 bases, in that order; junction bases with no gene match: 9. The CDR3 covers 17 residues. CDR1 is SGHVS, CDR2 FQNEAQ, per germline. Complete variable domain (other parts from reference TRBV7-8 and TRBJ2-1): GAGVSQSPRYKVAKRGQDVALRCDPISGHVSLFWYQQALGQGPEFLTYFQNEAQLDKSGLPSDRFFAERPEGSVSTLKIQRTQQEDSAVYLCASSFYPWDRTYNEQFFGPGTRLTVL.